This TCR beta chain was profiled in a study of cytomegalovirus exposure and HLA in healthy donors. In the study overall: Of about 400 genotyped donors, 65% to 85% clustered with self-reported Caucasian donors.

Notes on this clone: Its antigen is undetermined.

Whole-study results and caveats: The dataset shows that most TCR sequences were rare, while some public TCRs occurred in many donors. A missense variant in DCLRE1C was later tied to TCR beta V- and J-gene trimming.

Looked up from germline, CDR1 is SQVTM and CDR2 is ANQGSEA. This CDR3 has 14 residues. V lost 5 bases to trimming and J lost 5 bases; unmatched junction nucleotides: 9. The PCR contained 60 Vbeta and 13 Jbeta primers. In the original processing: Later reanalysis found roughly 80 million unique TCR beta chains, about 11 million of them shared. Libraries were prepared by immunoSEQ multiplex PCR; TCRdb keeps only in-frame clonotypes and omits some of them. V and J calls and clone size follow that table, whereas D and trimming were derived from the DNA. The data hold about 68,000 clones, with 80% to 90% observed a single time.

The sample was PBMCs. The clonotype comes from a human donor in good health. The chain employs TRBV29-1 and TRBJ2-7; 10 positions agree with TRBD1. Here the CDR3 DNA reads TGCAGCGTTTACGCGGGACAGGGGTACCACGAGCAGTACTTC. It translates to CSVYAGQGYHEQYF.